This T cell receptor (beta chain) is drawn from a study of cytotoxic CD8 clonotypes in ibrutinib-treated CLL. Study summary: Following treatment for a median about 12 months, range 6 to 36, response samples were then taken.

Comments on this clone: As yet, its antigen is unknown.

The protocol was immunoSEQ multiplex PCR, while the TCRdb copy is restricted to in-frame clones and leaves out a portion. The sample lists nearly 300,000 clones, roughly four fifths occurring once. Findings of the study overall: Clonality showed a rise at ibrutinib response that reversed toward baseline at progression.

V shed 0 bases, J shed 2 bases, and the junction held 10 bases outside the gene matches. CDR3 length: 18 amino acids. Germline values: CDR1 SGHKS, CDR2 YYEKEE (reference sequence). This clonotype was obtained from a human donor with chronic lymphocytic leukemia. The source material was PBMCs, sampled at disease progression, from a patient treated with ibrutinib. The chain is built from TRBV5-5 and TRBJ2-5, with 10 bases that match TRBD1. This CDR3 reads CASSLAGQGYFGQETQYF. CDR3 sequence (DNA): TGTGCCAGCAGCTTGGCGGGACAGGGGTACTTTGGACAAGAGACCCAGTACTTC.